This TCR beta chain was captured by sequencing in a study of blood T cell repertoires in COVID-19 (dated by TCRdb to 2020 to 2021). General notes on the study: Samples from collaborators originated in the United States, Italy and Spain and spanned both the acute and convalescent phases of COVID-19. The dataset comprised deeply sampled blood TCRbeta repertoires from subjects exposed to, actively infected with, or recovered from COVID-19. The material from the prospective study consisted of cDNA or gDNA derived from T cells, B-cell-depleted T cells, or PBMCs. A freely available public database, intended as a resource for researchers studying the immune response to SARS-CoV-2, is where the repertoires were released. HLA class I and class II types, where available, came from metadata supplied by the sample provider rather than from assay-based typing. Sample metadata almost always included a de-identified subject ID, COVID-19 status, age in years and sex. Samples came from the ongoing ImmuneRACE study (first 160 participants) plus 1,254 subjects from 6 global collaborators. Study-level results and caveats: How much clinical and demographic metadata was included differed by source and by participant, and the metadata was provided uncurated.

About this clone itself: There is no known antigen for this receptor. Base qualities are not provided; no much larger clone lies one nucleotide away.

Participants in the prospective study were aged roughly 18 to 100 years, lived in some 24 United States geographic areas, and enrolled through a virtual design. In the prospective study, participants were assigned to cohorts based on the clinical history participants reported in a screening survey and a study questionnaire. For ImmuneRACE Cohort 3, a participant was defined as recovered based on two consecutive negative NP/OP PCR tests, clearance by a healthcare professional, or resolution of symptoms. In the prospective study, mobile phlebotomists collected whole blood, serum and a nasopharyngeal or oropharyngeal swab from each participant. Additional blood draws and questionnaires over an approximately two-month period could optionally be provided by prospective study participants. Prospective study blood samples were shipped either frozen or at room temperature before DNA extraction. TCRbeta CDR3 regions were amplified from genomic DNA by means of the immunoSEQ Assay, a bias-controlled multiplex PCR. Concerning the study's data processing: The number of nucleated cells in each sample was estimated by amplification of reference gene primers within the assay. To quantify the absolute abundance of each unique TCRbeta CDR3 rearrangement, sequence reads were collapsed and filtered. Productive Simpson clonality was computed per sample as the square root of Simpson's diversity index over productive rearrangements. TCRdb re-hosts the immuneACCESS table, in-frame sequences only. Its copies lack some clones; in the studies checked, an unresolved V gene accounts for under half of them, and the cause for the rest is not known. From that table come the V and J calls and clone size; the DNA was used to work out D and trimming. For this sample the table gives some 270,000 clones, of which roughly nine tenths were detected only once. The ten largest clones take up 1.9% of the sample.

The sequence was obtained from an older woman who had recovered from COVID-19. Sequenced material: PBMCs or T cells enriched from blood (not recorded which).

The CDR3 region has the sequence CASSRNRGRGNEKLFF. The DNA reads TGCGCCAGCAGCCGGAACAGGGGGCGAGGTAATGAAAAACTGTTTTTT. The sequence joins TRBV4-1 to TRBJ1-4; the junction holds 9 bases that match TRBD1. The V end gives up 4 bases and the J end 4 bases, leaving 7 bases in the junction not matched to a gene. The germline V gene supplies CDR1 MGHRA and CDR2 YSYEKL. The CDR3 starts with the cysteine, ends with the phenylalanine, and has 16 residues. The only DNA kept is the CDR3, 48 bases in frame from the first base.